Presented here are 26 T cell receptor beta chains from one specimen sequenced in a study of OX40 agonist ivuxolimab in advanced cancers. Assay: immunoSEQ multiplex PCR; the TCRdb copy retains only in-frame clones and omits some. The repertoire has about 27,000 clones, 85% of them found once; the top ten carry about 50%. Sequenced here: CD4+ or CD8+ T cells sorted from blood, sampled in a trial of the OX40 agonist ivuxolimab. The receptors here all came from an adult with an advanced solid tumor such as melanoma, head and neck, liver or kidney cancer.

The J gene is TRBJ1-2, the V gene TRBV30; weak D call: TRBD1 (6 bases). Germline CDR1 is GTSNPN and CDR2 is SVGIG (reference sequence). The germline V and J ends were trimmed by 2 bases and 4 bases, with 17 bases remaining between them. This CDR3 region has 15 residues. The CDR3 loop is CAWSLETGGFYGYTF. Here the CDR3 DNA reads TGTGCCTGGAGTTTGGAGACAGGTGGTTTCTATGGCTACACCTTC.

The chain links TRBV7-3 to TRBJ2-7; possible D gene TRBD1, 6 bases. Trimming shortened V by 5 bases and J by 3 bases, and 14 bases separated the two germline ends. This CDR3 has 14 amino acids. The germline gives CDR1 SGHTA, CDR2 FQGTGA. As DNA, the CDR3 is TGTGCCAGCAGCCCTCAGGGGTACGACTACGAGCAGTACTTC. It codes for CASSPQGYDYEQYF.

This clone was counted between two and nine times. The genes are TRBV18 and TRBJ2-7; D might be TRBD1 (5 bases). Germline CDR1 is KGHSH and CDR2 is LQKENI. Trimming took 3 bases from V and 4 from J, leaving 7 bases between them. CDR3 size: 12 residues. The CDR3 sequence: CASSPTVYEQYF. The CDR3 DNA follows: TGTGCCAGCTCACCGACAGTTTACGAGCAGTACTTC.

This sequence joins TRBV7-3 and TRBJ2-5; D is ambiguous. The ends were cut back, 1 base at V and 5 bases at J, with 14 bases in the middle. Germline CDR1 is SGHTA and CDR2 is FQGTGA. The CDR3 totals 15 residues. CDR3 nucleotide sequence: TGTGCCAGCAGCTTAAAAACCTCCCAAGGGGAGACCCAGTACTTC. It encodes CASSLKTSQGETQYF.

This clone was found once. This rearrangement joins TRBV19 to TRBJ1-1; D may be TRBD1 (5 bases). V was shortened by 3 bases and J by 4 bases, with 12 bases between the two germline ends. The CDR3 is 14 residues long. Germline lookup yields CDR1 LNHDA and CDR2 SQIVND (reference sequence). CDR3 sequence reads: CASSIKGSGTEAFF. CDR3 bases: TGTGCCAGTAGTATCAAGGGGTCTGGCACTGAAGCTTTCTTT. Combining the CDR3 with reference TRBV19 and TRBJ1-1 gives the whole variable domain DGGITQSPKYLFRKEGQNVTLSCEQNLNHDAMYWYRQDPGQGLRLIYYSQIVNDFQKGDIAEGYSVSREKKESFPLTVTSAQKNPTAFYLCASSIKGSGTEAFFGQGTRLTVV.

The CDR3 bases are TGTGCCGTTCGAGCAGCGGGGTCATACAATGAGCAGTTCTTC. Amino acids: CAVRAAGSYNEQFF. The chain links TRBV28 to TRBJ2-1; 7 bases align to TRBD2. This CDR3 contains 14 residues. J was trimmed by 4 bases and V by 11 bases; bases with no gene match: 11. From germline, CDR1 is MDHEN and CDR2 SYDVKM. Supplemented by reference TRBV28 and TRBJ2-1, the full variable domain reads DVKVTQSSRYLVKRTGEKVFLECVQDMDHENMFWYRQDPGLGLRLIYFSYDVKMKEKGDIPEGYSVSREKKERFSLILESASTNQTSMYLCAVRAAGSYNEQFFGPGTRLTVL.

As concerns this clone: A junction end diverges from the germline sequence, so it may reflect a read error. The gene calls are TRBV10-3 and TRBJ1-1, with D maybe TRBD1 (6 bases). Germline assignment: CDR1 ENHRY and CDR2 SYGVKD. The CDR3 loop spans 13 amino acids. CDR3: CAISEGRTVEIHF. In nucleotides, the CDR3 is TGTGCCATCAGTGAGGGAAGGACAGTCGAGATTCACTTT.

This sequence joins TRBV9 and TRBJ1-5; perhaps TRBD1 as D (5 bases). Deletions cut 0 bases from V and 4 bases from J, with 8 bases between. Germline V gene data show CDR1 as SGDLS and CDR2 as YYNGEE. This CDR3 has 14 residues. The CDR3 coding sequence is TGTGCCAGCAGCGTAGGCGGGGGTAATCAGCCCCAGCATTTT. Its translation is CASSVGGGNQPQHF.

The chain carries TRBV7-3 and TRBJ2-1; 8 bases map to TRBD2. V lost 5 bases, J lost 10 bases, and 10 bases stayed unmatched. Germline assignment: CDR1 SGHTA and CDR2 FQGTGA. The CDR3 length is 14 residues. The CDR3 here is CASSPLGRAGEQFF. CDR3 bases: TGTGCCAGCAGCCCCCTCGGGAGGGCGGGCGAGCAGTTCTTC.

This chain uses TRBV2 with TRBJ2-3; TRBD2 matches 9 bases. The CDR3 sequence is 13 residues long. The V and J ends lost 4 bases and 5 bases, in that order; junction bases with no gene match: 1. The V gene's germline CDR1 is SNHLY and CDR2 FYNNEI. CDR3: CASSGGGVDTQYF. The DNA of the CDR3 is TGTGCCAGCAGTGGCGGGGGGGTAGATACGCAGTATTTT.

The V call is TRBV5-1, the J call TRBJ2-7, with D possibly TRBD2 on 5 matching bases. The CDR3 is made up of 14 amino acids. Between the trimmed V and J ends, which lost 4 bases and 2 bases, there was a span of 13 bases. Germline V gives CDR1 SGHRS, CDR2 YFSETQ. The CDR3 loop is CASSAGLRTYEQYF. CDR3 DNA: TGCGCCAGCAGCGCGGGTCTTCGGACCTACGAGCAGTACTTC. The full variable domain, rest sourced from reference TRBV5-1 and TRBJ2-7, is KAGVTQTPRYLIKTRGQQVTLSCSPISGHRSVSWYQQTPGQGLQFLFEYFSETQRNKGNFPGRFSGRQFSNSRSEMNVSTLELGDSALYLCASSAGLRTYEQYFGPGTRLTVT.

This chain connects TRBV28 to TRBJ2-5; a possible D gene is TRBD1 (5 bases). The CDR3 consists of 13 residues. Germline V gene data show CDR1 as MDHEN and CDR2 as SYDVKM. The V end lost 6 bases, the J end lost 5 bases, and 13 bases lay between the germline ends. This chain's CDR3 is CASSSRVAETQYF. The CDR3 DNA follows: TGTGCCAGCAGCTCCAGGGTTGCGGAGACCCAGTACTTC.

The CDR3 spells CASSLEGSSYEQYF. The CDR3 DNA sequence: TGTGCCAGCAGCTTGGAGGGCAGCTCCTACGAGCAGTACTTC. The chain employs TRBV5-5 and TRBJ2-7; D call uncertain. Germline values: CDR1 SGHKS, CDR2 YYEKEE (reference sequence). Trimming took off 0 bases at V and 0 bases at J, with 7 bases between the two ends. CDR3 length: 14 residues.

The rearrangement links TRBV27 to TRBJ2-7; the D call may be TRBD1 or TRBD2 (6 bases each). With 8 bases removed from V and 7 bases from J, the gap between germline ends came to 18 bases. The CDR3 has 13 amino acids. In germline, CDR1 is MNHEY, CDR2 SMNVEV (reference sequence). CDR3 protein: CASASRGAWEQYF. The DNA of the CDR3 is TGTGCCAGCGCATCTAGGGGGGCTTGGGAGCAGTACTTC.

The gene calls are TRBV27 and TRBJ1-2; D gene uncertain. V was pared by 6 bases and J by 8 bases, with 16 bases between. The CDR3 is 13 amino acids. The germline CDR1 and CDR2 sequences are MNHEY and SMNVEV (reference sequence). The CDR3 bases are TGTGCCAGCAGCCCCAAAGGGTTCCGGGGCTACACCTTC. The encoded protein is CASSPKGFRGYTF.

This clone has a single count. V and J are TRBV5-5 and TRBJ2-3; D perhaps matches TRBD1 (5 bases). The CDR3 has 13 amino acids. Germline-derived CDR1 and CDR2 are SGHKS and YYEKEE (reference sequence). Trimming removed 4 bases from V and 5 bases from J, with 11 bases in between. The CDR3 sequence is CASSHGAEDTQYF. In nucleotides, the CDR3 is TGTGCCAGCAGCCATGGGGCTGAAGATACGCAGTATTTT. Full variable domain (rest looked up from reference TRBV5-5 and TRBJ2-3): DAGVTQSPTHLIKTRGQQVTLRCSPISGHKSVSWYQQVLGQGPQFIFQYYEKEERGRGNFPDRFSARQFPNYSSELNVNALLLGDSALYLCASSHGAEDTQYFGPGTRLTVL.

The J gene is TRBJ2-7, the V gene TRBV7-9, with D tentatively TRBD1 (6 bases). V dropped 4 bases and J dropped 6 bases, with 16 bases sitting between them. Germline CDR1 is SEHNR and CDR2 is FQNEAQ (reference sequence). The CDR3 contains 14 residues. DNA of the CDR3: TGTGCCAGCAGCTCTCGGGACACGCTCCTCGAGCAGTACTTC. Amino acid sequence: CASSSRDTLLEQYF.

The chain uses TRBV27 and TRBJ2-7, with D hard to call. Trimming shortened V by 5 bases and J by 4 bases, and 12 bases separated the two germline ends. The CDR3 runs to 13 residues. CDR1 is MNHEY and CDR2 is SMNVEV in the germline V gene (reference sequence). CDR3 in amino acids: CASSKIQSYEQYF. CDR3 nucleotides: TGTGCCAGCAGTAAAATCCAGAGTTACGAGCAGTACTTC.

The rearrangement joins TRBV5-4 to TRBJ2-5; 11 bases fit TRBD2. The CDR3 totals 17 residues. Germline-derived CDR1 and CDR2 are SGHNT and YYREEE (reference sequence). V was clipped by 4 bases and J by 0 bases; unmatched bases: 8. The CDR3 spells CASSKLAGAWYQETQYF. The CDR3 DNA sequence: TGTGCCAGCAGCAAACTAGCGGGGGCCTGGTACCAAGAGACCCAGTACTTC.

J is TRBJ1-2 and V is TRBV7-9; D is perhaps TRBD1 (5 bases). V lost 1 base, J lost 4 bases, and 13 bases lay in between. The CDR3 contains 15 residues. Germline values: CDR1 SEHNR, CDR2 FQNEAQ (reference sequence). CDR3 nucleotides: TGTGCCAGCAGCTTAGTGGGCCAGGGCATCTATGGCTACACCTTC. The encoded protein is CASSLVGQGIYGYTF.

V gene TRBV27 combines with J gene TRBJ2-7; D unclear. Germline assignment: CDR1 MNHEY and CDR2 SMNVEV (reference sequence). The V gene lost 3 bases and the J gene lost 2 bases, with 11 bases spanning the gap. The CDR3 contains 14 residues. The CDR3 sequence: CASSFNDGPYEQYF. In DNA, the CDR3 is TGTGCCAGCAGTTTTAACGACGGACCCTACGAGCAGTACTTC.

This clone has a handful of counts. CDR3 amino acids: CASSETGTGGWNEQFF. CDR3 nucleotide sequence: TGCGCCAGCAGTGAAACCGGGACAGGGGGCTGGAATGAGCAGTTCTTC. The genes are TRBV10-1 and TRBJ2-1; the match to TRBD1 covers 12 bases. Per the germline V gene, CDR1 is WNHNN and CDR2 is SYGVQD (reference sequence). V trimming: 3 bases; J trimming: 7 bases; junction bases outside the gene matches: 7. This CDR3 is 16 amino acids long.

The chain carries TRBV10-2 and TRBJ1-1; no clear D. Trimming removed 6 bases at V and 0 bases at J, with 5 bases between. Germline V lookup: CDR1 WSHSY, CDR2 SAAADI. The CDR3 length is 12 residues. The CDR3 DNA reads as TGCGCCAGCAGGGACCTGAACACTGAAGCTTTCTTT. Its protein is CASRDLNTEAFF.

The chain combines TRBV29-1 with TRBJ2-3; 11 bases agree with TRBD2. Trimming removed 6 bases from V and 5 bases from J; junction bases left unmatched: 7. The CDR3 is 14 residues long. The germline CDR1 and CDR2 sequences are SQVTM and ANQGSEA. The CDR3 loop is CSVLSGGAEDTQYF. CDR3 nucleotides: TGCAGCGTCCTTAGCGGGGGGGCCGAAGATACGCAGTATTTT.

This clone has a single count. The V and J genes are TRBV9 and TRBJ2-2; the D gene is possibly TRBD2 (7 bases). Trimming took 4 bases from V and 3 from J, leaving 10 bases between them. This CDR3 region has 14 residues. The V gene's germline CDR1 is SGDLS and CDR2 YYNGEE. The CDR3 protein is CASSRGADTGELFF. The CDR3 bases are TGTGCCAGCAGCCGGGGGGCAGACACCGGGGAGCTGTTTTTT. The variable domain in full, completed from reference TRBV9 and TRBJ2-2, reads DSGVTQTPKHLITATGQRVTLRCSPRSGDLSVYWYQQSLDQGLQFLIQYYNGEERAKGNILERFSAQQFPDLHSELNLSSLELGDSALYFCASSRGADTGELFFGEGSRLTVL.

The chain links TRBV11-2 to TRBJ2-1, with 8 bases that match TRBD2. The V segment lost 4 bases and the J segment 6 bases; nucleotides outside the gene matches: 2. The CDR3 runs to 13 residues. Germline loops: CDR1 SGHAT, CDR2 FQNNGV. This CDR3 is CASSSTSANEQFF. For the CDR3, the DNA is TGTGCCAGCAGCTCGACTAGCGCCAATGAGCAGTTCTTC.